This T cell receptor beta chain was sequenced in a study of CD8+CD57+ T cells in acquired aplastic anemia. As for the study in general: Mean yield of DNA from sorted CD4+ and CD8+ cells was about 3.2 ug.

This clonotype was observed a handful of times. Genomic DNA provided the template from which TCR beta VDJ and CDR3 profiles were obtained. TCRdb fed the reads into MiXCR, producing one record per CDR3 protein. This sample has over 150,000 distinct CDR3 sequences, with about 45% found just once. The germline gives CDR1 SQVTM, CDR2 ANQGSEA. The CDR3 has 14 amino acids. Trimming cost V 7 bases and J 4 bases; bases outside gene matches: 12. Sequencing involved patients with CD8+CD57+ cell expansion previously shown by flow cytometry. This clonotype was obtained from a human donor with aplastic anemia. The specimen was sorted CD4+, CD8+, or CD8+CD57+ T cells (not recorded which) from PBMCs. V and J are TRBV29-1 and TRBJ2-7; 8 bases match TRBD2. This chain's CDR3 is CSAVTSASIYEQYF. The DNA of the CDR3 is TGCAGCGCGGTGACTAGCGCGAGTATATACGAGCAGTACTTC.